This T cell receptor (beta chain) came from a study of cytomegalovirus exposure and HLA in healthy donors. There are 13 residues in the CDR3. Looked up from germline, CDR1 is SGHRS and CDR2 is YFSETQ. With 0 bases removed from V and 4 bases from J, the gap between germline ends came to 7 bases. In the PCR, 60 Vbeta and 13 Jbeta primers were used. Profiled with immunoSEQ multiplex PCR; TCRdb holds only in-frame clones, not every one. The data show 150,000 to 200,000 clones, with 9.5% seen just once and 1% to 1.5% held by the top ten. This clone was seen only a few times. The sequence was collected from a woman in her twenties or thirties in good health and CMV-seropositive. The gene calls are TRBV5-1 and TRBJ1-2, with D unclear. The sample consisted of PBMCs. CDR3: CASSLDGPYGYTF. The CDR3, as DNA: TGCGCCAGCAGCTTGGATGGGCCCTATGGCTACACCTTC. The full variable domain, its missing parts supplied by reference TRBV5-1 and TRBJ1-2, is KAGVTQTPRYLIKTRGQQVTLSCSPISGHRSVSWYQQTPGQGLQFLFEYFSETQRNKGNFPGRFSGRQFSNSRSEMNVSTLELGDSALYLCASSLDGPYGYTFGSGTRLTVV.